The 19 T cell receptor beta chains in this list originate from one sample, sequenced in a study of Ad26.COV2.S vaccination and SARS-CoV-2 variants (dated by TCRdb to the early 2020s). The treatment or condition label here, explained by the study, means: roughly 18 received Ad26.COV2.S at low or high dose, single or two shots; about 5 received placebo; per-sample allocation not given. Repertoires of vaccine and placebo recipients were sequenced from samples collected on day 63 after the first injection. Libraries came from the immunoSEQ multiplex PCR assay. In TCRdb, the immuneACCESS table is reduced to in-frame sequences with V and J assigned. These tables do not hold every clone; where another copy was compared, an unresolved V gene accounts for under half, and the others remain unexplained. The sample table shows hundreds of thousands of clones, and roughly 87% are seen once. Clones ranked in the top ten supply 2% to 3% of the sample.

Sequenced here: peripheral blood, sampled in a trial of Ad26.COV2.S vaccine versus placebo. These receptors were taken from a person between 18 and 65 years old who received the Ad26.COV2.S COVID-19 vaccine or a placebo.

The V call is TRBV28, the J call TRBJ2-7, with D possibly being TRBD2 (5 bases). Trimming left V 4 bases short and J 2 bases short, with 9 bases between. CDR1 is MDHEN and CDR2 is SYDVKM in the germline V gene. The CDR3 length is 13 residues. The CDR3, as DNA: TGTGCCAGCAGTTCCCCCGGGGCCTACGAGCAGTACGTC. Its translation is CASSSPGAYEQYV.

The chain couples TRBV29-1 to TRBJ1-5, with D unresolved. This CDR3 comprises 12 residues. Deletions cut 5 bases from V and 2 bases from J, with 7 bases between. CDR1 SQVTM and CDR2 ANQGSEA come from the germline V gene. CDR3 sequence reads: CSVKQGNQPQHF. The CDR3 coding sequence is TGCAGCGTTAAGCAGGGCAATCAGCCCCAGCATTTT.

This clone was seen just once. For the CDR3, the DNA is TGTGCCAGCAGTCCGGGACTAGCGGGATACAATGAGCAGTTCTTC. This encodes CASSPGLAGYNEQFF. The chain is built from TRBV2 and TRBJ2-1; 13 nucleotides match TRBD2. Germline V gives CDR1 SNHLY, CDR2 FYNNEI. The CDR3 has 15 amino acids. J lost 4 bases, V lost 5 bases, and 2 bases had no gene match.

The chain links TRBV28 to TRBJ1-6; D is undetermined. Per the germline V gene, CDR1 is MDHEN and CDR2 is SYDVKM. Between the trimmed V and J ends, which lost 3 bases and 9 bases, there was a span of 9 bases. The CDR3 is 13 residues long. The CDR3 loop reads CASSFERRSPLHF. Written as DNA, the CDR3 is TGTGCCAGCAGTTTTGAGCGTCGTTCACCCCTCCACTTT.

This clone has only one observation. This rearrangement joins TRBV28 to TRBJ1-1, with 9 bases identical to TRBD1. This CDR3 has 14 residues. Germline V gives CDR1 MDHEN, CDR2 SYDVKM. V was clipped by 2 bases and J by 7 bases; unmatched bases: 5. CDR3 amino acids: CASSLGTGLVEAFF. CDR3 nucleotides: TGTGCCAGCAGTTTAGGGACAGGGCTTGTTGAAGCTTTCTTT.

V usage is TRBV2 and J usage is TRBJ2-7; 8 bases align to TRBD1. CDR3 length equals 14 residues. Trimming took 6 bases from V and 3 from J; bases not matched to a gene: 7. The germline V gene encodes CDR1 SNHLY and CDR2 FYNNEI. The CDR3 region has the DNA TGTGCCAGCAGCGTGGGGACAGGCTTCTACGAGCAGTACGTC. Translation: CASSVGTGFYEQYV.

The chain joins TRBV12-3 or TRBV12-4 to TRBJ1-1; D ambiguous. Trimming removed 7 bases at V and 5 bases at J, with 11 bases between. This CDR3 spans 12 amino acids. CDR3 nucleotide sequence: TGTGCCAGCACCCGGATGGGGACTGAAGCTTTCTTT. Translation gives CASTRMGTEAFF.

The rearrangement uses TRBV12-3 or TRBV12-4 and TRBJ2-7; TRBD1 or TRBD2 may be the D gene (5 bases each). The CDR3 length is 13 residues. V was trimmed by 8 bases and J by 1 base, leaving 12 bases between them. For the CDR3, the DNA is TGTGCCAGCGGGGTTGGGGGATCCTACGAGCAGTACTTC. Residues: CASGVGGSYEQYF.

In DNA, the CDR3 is TGTGCCAGCAAGTATGGGGTGGTGAATTCTTTCTACGAGCAGTACTTC. Translated: CASKYGVVNSFYEQYF. V gene TRBV28 combines with J gene TRBJ2-7; D is unclear. Per the germline V gene, CDR1 is MDHEN and CDR2 is SYDVKM. The CDR3 contains 16 residues. Trimming cost V 7 bases and J 3 bases, with 22 bases left between them.

The rearrangement joins TRBV6-5 to TRBJ2-1; D is undetermined. The germline gives CDR1 MNHEY, CDR2 SVGAGI. V was clipped by 2 bases and J by 4 bases, with 15 bases between them. CDR3 size: 16 residues. CDR3 amino acids: CASSYHHTRAYNEQFF. The CDR3 DNA reads TGTGCCAGCAGTTACCACCATACCCGGGCATACAATGAGCAGTTCTTC.

This chain links TRBV28 with TRBJ2-3, with TRBD2 as a possible D gene (5 bases). V was trimmed by 6 bases and J by 3 bases, leaving 10 bases between them. From germline, CDR1 is MDHEN and CDR2 SYDVKM. The CDR3 is 13 amino acids. The CDR3 DNA sequence: TGTGCCAGCAGCGGTCCGGGGACAGATACGCAGTATTTT. Translation: CASSGPGTDTQYF.

V and J are TRBV29-1 and TRBJ2-3; no clear D. CDR1 and CDR2 (germline): SQVTM, ANQGSEA. V lost 8 bases and J lost 4, with 10 bases in between. This CDR3 has 11 residues. The CDR3 region is CSTTISDTQYF. The CDR3 DNA follows: TGCAGCACCACGATATCAGATACGCAGTATTTT.

V is TRBV2 and J is TRBJ1-1; TRBD1 agrees at 7 bases. CDR3 size: 12 residues. V shed 6 bases, J shed 5 bases, and the junction held 3 bases outside the gene matches. Germline assignment: CDR1 SNHLY and CDR2 FYNNEI. The CDR3 loop is CASRGTVTEAFF. CDR3 in DNA: TGTGCCAGCAGAGGGACAGTGACTGAAGCTTTCTTT.

The chain couples TRBV14 to TRBJ2-7, with 11 bases fitting TRBD2. The V gene's germline CDR1 is SGHDN and CDR2 FVKESK. V shed 2 bases, J shed 2 bases, and the junction held 8 bases outside the gene matches. The CDR3 sequence is 17 residues long. The CDR3 DNA sequence: TGTGCCAGCAGCCAACCCGACACTAGCGGGAGTACCTACGAGCAGTACGTC. Residues: CASSQPDTSGSTYEQYV.

This rearrangement joins TRBV6-2 or TRBV6-3 to TRBJ1-5; D ambiguous. The CDR3 length is 16 residues. Trimming stripped 4 bases from V and 8 bases from J, with 21 bases between. The V gene's germline CDR1 is MNHEY and CDR2 SVGEGT. The CDR3 DNA reads TGTGCCAGCAGTTCCCTACTCCGGGCCTTTAAAGAGCCCCAGCATTTT. Protein sequence: CASSSLLRAFKEPQHF.

The chain recombines TRBV4-3 with TRBJ2-2; no reliable D call. CDR3 length: 17 residues. V was shortened by 4 bases and J by 0 bases, with 15 bases between the two germline ends. Looked up from germline, CDR1 is LGHNA and CDR2 is YSLEER. For the CDR3, the DNA is TGCGCCAGCAGCCGAGACGGTCCACTCGCGAACACCGGGGAGCTGTTTTTT. Its protein product is CASSRDGPLANTGELFF.

The sample holds a few counts of this clone. This chain connects TRBV27 to TRBJ1-5; 10 bases agree with TRBD1. This CDR3 has 15 residues. V was clipped by 6 bases and J by 5 bases; unmatched bases: 7. From germline, CDR1 is MNHEY and CDR2 SMNVEV (reference sequence). CDR3 nucleotide sequence: TGTGCCAGCAGACATCCGGGACAGGGGTATCAGCCCCAGCATTTT. Translating it yields CASRHPGQGYQPQHF.

This chain links TRBV19 with TRBJ1-1; tentatively, D is TRBD1 (5 bases). V gave up 8 bases and J gave up 3 bases, with 10 bases separating them. The V gene's germline CDR1 is LNHDA and CDR2 SQIVND (reference sequence). This CDR3 is built from 12 residues. The CDR3 sequence: CASQGGYTEAFF. CDR3 coding DNA: TGTGCCAGTCAGGGAGGATACACTGAAGCTTTCTTT.

This rearrangement joins TRBV7-9 to TRBJ2-3; D may be TRBD2 (6 bases). The V end was cut by 4 bases, the J end by 3 bases, with 14 bases between. This CDR3 region has 15 residues. CDR1 is SEHNR and CDR2 is FQNEAQ in the germline V gene (reference sequence). The CDR3 loop is CASSSTGDLTDTQYF. Written as DNA, the CDR3 is TGTGCCAGCAGCTCCACGGGGGATTTAACAGATACGCAGTATTTT. Full variable domain (rest looked up from reference TRBV7-9 and TRBJ2-3): DTGVSQNPRHKITKRGQNVTFRCDPISEHNRLYWYRQTLGQGPEFLTYFQNEAQLEKSRLLSDRFSAERPKGSFSTLEIQRTEQGDSAMYLCASSSTGDLTDTQYFGPGTRLTVL.